The 28 T cell receptor beta chains reported below all come from one sample, sequenced in a study of cytomegalovirus exposure and HLA in healthy donors. PCR amplification relied on 60 Vbeta primers (plus 13 Jbeta primers). Assay: immunoSEQ multiplex PCR; the TCRdb copy retains only in-frame clones and omits some. This table holds about 190,000 clones, around 75% found once. Sample: PBMCs. These receptors all stem from a woman aged 45 to 65 in good health and CMV-seronegative.

V gene TRBV27 combines with J gene TRBJ2-7, with TRBD2 matching over 9 bases. This CDR3 spans 15 amino acids. J was trimmed by 1 base and V by 5 bases; bases with no gene match: 6. CDR1 and CDR2 from the germline V gene are MNHEY and SMNVEV (reference sequence). CDR3 in DNA: TGTGCCAGCAGTACAAGCGGGGGGCCTTCCTACGAGCAGTACTTC. Amino acid sequence: CASSTSGGPSYEQYF.

This clone was observed a few times. The gene calls are TRBV10-3 and TRBJ2-7, with TRBD2 identical over 7 bases. V trimming: 9 bases; J trimming: 4 bases; junction bases outside the gene matches: 9. The CDR3 has 13 residues. Germline CDR1 reads ENHRY; CDR2 reads SYGVKD. CDR3 in DNA: TGTGCCATAGGGAGGGATCGGTTTTACGAGCAGTACTTC. It codes for CAIGRDRFYEQYF.

This chain links TRBV27 with TRBJ2-1; D is undetermined. Germline assignment: CDR1 MNHEY and CDR2 SMNVEV (reference sequence). Trimming took off 0 bases at V and 7 bases at J, with 7 bases between the two ends. This CDR3 region has 13 residues. In DNA form, the CDR3 reads TGTGCCAGCAGTTTATCTTCCCAGAATGAGCAGTTCTTC. This encodes CASSLSSQNEQFF.

This clone was picked up one time. The chain is built from TRBV5-1 and TRBJ2-1, with 7 positions matching TRBD2. J lost 1 base, V lost 4 bases, and 5 bases had no gene match. The CDR3 runs to 15 residues. CDR1 is SGHRS, CDR2 YFSETQ, per germline. The chain's CDR3 is CASSTAGPSYNEQFF. In DNA form, the CDR3 reads TGCGCCAGCAGCACAGCGGGACCGTCCTACAATGAGCAGTTCTTC.

The rearrangement uses TRBV7-9 and TRBJ2-2; 9 bases map to TRBD1. Per the germline V gene, CDR1 is SEHNR and CDR2 is FQNEAQ (reference sequence). V lost 4 bases, J lost 6 bases, and 9 bases stayed unmatched. This CDR3 region has 16 residues. The CDR3 DNA reads TGTGCCAGCAGCTCTTACAGGGGGCAAAGGGCCGGGGAGCTGTTTTTT. It specifies CASSSYRGQRAGELFF.

The chain couples TRBV29-1 to TRBJ1-2; TRBD1 matches at 8 bases. From germline, CDR1 is SQVTM and CDR2 ANQGSEA. This CDR3 is 11 amino acids long. V shed 4 bases and J 8 bases; nucleotides not matched to a gene: 3. The chain's CDR3 is CSVGTGRGYTF. The DNA for the CDR3 is TGCAGCGTTGGGACAGGGCGCGGCTACACCTTC.

The CDR3 sequence: CASSAGLTDTEAFF. CDR3 nucleotide sequence: TGTGCCAGCAGCGCGGGACTAACGGACACTGAAGCTTTCTTT. The rearrangement links TRBV5-5 to TRBJ1-1, with D perhaps TRBD1 (5 bases). V was shortened by 4 bases and J by 3 bases, with 13 bases between the two germline ends. CDR1 and CDR2 from the germline V gene are SGHKS and YYEKEE (reference sequence). The CDR3 is 14 residues long.

This clone appeared a single time. The chain joins TRBV9 to TRBJ2-6; 7 bases are a match to TRBD2. This CDR3 is built from 19 residues. The V gene's germline CDR1 is SGDLS and CDR2 YYNGEE. The V and J ends lost 4 bases and 0 bases, in that order; junction bases with no gene match: 13. This CDR3 is CASSLPREGIPSGANVLTF. The CDR3 DNA reads as TGTGCCAGCAGCCTCCCTAGGGAGGGAATCCCCTCTGGGGCCAACGTCCTGACTTTC.

The chain couples TRBV4-3 to TRBJ2-7, with TRBD1 as a possible D gene (5 bases). Germline CDR1 is LGHNA and CDR2 is YSLEER. The CDR3 length is 16 residues. V dropped 4 bases and J dropped 3 bases, with 19 bases sitting between them. The CDR3 nucleotides are TGCGCCAGCAGCCCAAACAGGTTAAGGAGAGTCTACGAGCAGTACTTC. This gives the protein CASSPNRLRRVYEQYF.

The V gene is TRBV2, the J gene TRBJ1-2; 7 bases are a match to TRBD1. The germline V gene has CDR1 SNHLY and CDR2 FYNNEI. The CDR3 has 15 amino acids. The V segment lost 7 bases and the J segment 4 bases; nucleotides outside the gene matches: 12. The CDR3 here is CASNRQGPSLYGYTF. In DNA form, the CDR3 reads TGTGCCAGCAATCGACAGGGACCTTCCCTCTATGGCTACACCTTC.

The chain recombines TRBV10-3 with TRBJ2-7, with a tentative D call TRBD1 (6 bases). This CDR3 is built from 12 residues. The germline V gene encodes CDR1 ENHRY and CDR2 SYGVKD. Between the trimmed V and J ends, which lost 3 bases and 12 bases, there was a span of 15 bases. CDR3 DNA sequence: TGTGCCATCAGTGAACCCCAGGGGCGTCGGTACTTC. Its translation: CAISEPQGRRYF.

The rearrangement joins TRBV11-3 to TRBJ1-1; possible D gene TRBD1, 5 bases. The germline V and J ends were trimmed by 4 bases and 8 bases, with 14 bases remaining between them. The CDR3 loop spans 13 amino acids. Per the germline V gene, CDR1 is SGHNT and CDR2 is YENEEA. Here the CDR3 DNA reads TGTGCCAGCAGCTCTCCCCCCCGGACAGAAGCTTTCTTT. Translating gives CASSSPPRTEAFF.

The V and J genes are TRBV29-1 and TRBJ1-2, with D tentatively TRBD1 (6 bases). V was shortened by 5 bases and J by 3 bases, with 16 bases between the two germline ends. This CDR3 has 14 amino acids. Per germline, CDR1 SQVTM and CDR2 ANQGSEA. The CDR3 sequence: CSVYIPGQYYGYTF. The CDR3 nucleotides read TGCAGCGTTTATATTCCGGGACAATACTATGGCTACACCTTC.

V is TRBV11-2 and J is TRBJ1-2; D not resolved. Germline-derived CDR1 and CDR2 are SGHAT and FQNNGV. CDR3 length: 12 residues. Trimming removed 5 bases at V and 4 bases at J, with 8 bases between. CDR3 loop: CASSGRSYGYTF. Written as DNA, the CDR3 is TGTGCCAGCAGCGGGAGGAGCTATGGCTACACCTTC.

The chain links TRBV6-1 to TRBJ2-7; 7 bases fit TRBD1. J gave up 9 bases and V 8 bases, and 13 bases lay outside the gene matches. Germline CDR1 and CDR2: MNHNS and SASEGT. This CDR3 is built from 13 residues. The CDR3 sequence: CASVGQDRRGQYF. The CDR3 nucleotides read TGTGCCAGCGTTGGACAGGATAGGCGAGGGCAGTACTTC.

In regard to this clone: One end of the junction is discordant with germline, which a read error may explain. The rearrangement joins TRBV5-8 to TRBJ1-2; no clear D gene. This CDR3 comprises 13 residues. The germline CDR1 and CDR2 sequences are SGHTS and YDEGEE. The CDR3 DNA follows: TGTGCCAGCAGCTTAGTCCAAAACTATGGCCACACCTTC. This gives the protein CASSLVQNYGHTF.

The chain couples TRBV7-2 to TRBJ1-2, with a weak D call TRBD1 (6 bases). V dropped 5 bases and J dropped 2 bases, with 12 bases sitting between them. Germline V gene sequence: CDR1 SGHTA, CDR2 FQGNSA. CDR3 length: 14 residues. The CDR3: CASSISTGNYGYTF. CDR3 in DNA: TGTGCCAGCAGCATATCGACAGGCAACTATGGCTACACCTTC. Full variable domain (missing parts from reference TRBV7-2 and TRBJ1-2): GAGVSQSPSNKVTEKGKDVELRCDPISGHTALYWYRQSLGQGLEFLIYFQGNSAPDKSGLPSDRFSAERTGGSVSTLTIQRTQQEDSAVYLCASSISTGNYGYTFGSGTRLTVV.

This chain uses TRBV27 with TRBJ1-2; the match to TRBD1 covers 9 bases. The V segment lost 6 bases and the J segment 6 bases; nucleotides outside the gene matches: 14. Germline lookup yields CDR1 MNHEY and CDR2 SMNVEV (reference sequence). The CDR3 runs to 16 residues. In DNA form, the CDR3 reads TGTGCCAGCAGCCGGCTACCGGGACAGGGAGAGAATGGCTACACCTTC. Translated: CASSRLPGQGENGYTF.

This clone showed up just once. The chain couples TRBV7-2 to TRBJ2-3; 10 positions match TRBD2. The CDR3 length is 16 residues. V lost 5 bases and J lost 4; bases outside the gene matches: 9. CDR1 is SGHTA, CDR2 FQGNSA, per germline. The CDR3 sequence: CASSPRLAGAADTQYF. In DNA form, the CDR3 reads TGTGCCAGCAGCCCCCGGCTAGCGGGAGCCGCAGATACGCAGTATTTT.

This clone was picked up a small number of times. The V call is TRBV2, the J call TRBJ1-1; tentatively, D is TRBD1 (5 bases). The V end lost 5 bases, the J end lost 2 bases, and 9 bases lay between the germline ends. Germline V gene data show CDR1 as SNHLY and CDR2 as FYNNEI. The CDR3 covers 13 residues. CDR3 loop: CASSLGGNTEAFF. In DNA form, the CDR3 reads TGTGCCAGCAGTTTGGGGGGAAACACTGAAGCTTTCTTT.

This clone was counted between two and nine times. The J gene is TRBJ2-1, the V gene TRBV28, with D perhaps matching TRBD1 (5 bases). V shed 3 bases and J shed 8 bases, with 11 bases lying between them. The CDR3 spans 13 residues. Germline V lookup: CDR1 MDHEN, CDR2 SYDVKM. CDR3 sequence: CASSLTLRDEQFF. In DNA, the CDR3 is TGTGCCAGCAGTTTGACCCTCAGGGATGAGCAGTTCTTC.

The V and J genes are TRBV2 and TRBJ1-2, with D uncertain. V lost 6 bases and J 4 bases, leaving 18 bases between the germline ends. Germline assignment: CDR1 SNHLY and CDR2 FYNNEI. The CDR3 contains 15 residues. The CDR3 bases are TGTGCCAGCAGCCCGGGCGGGCAGGCGGTCTATGGCTACACCTTC. This gives the protein CASSPGGQAVYGYTF.

The chain joins TRBV7-9 to TRBJ2-2, with 10 bases matching TRBD1. Germline CDR1 SEHNR, CDR2 FQNEAQ (reference sequence). V shed 1 base, J shed 4 bases, and the junction held 9 bases outside the gene matches. The CDR3 consists of 18 residues. CDR3 protein: CASSLGARTGGRTGELFF. The CDR3 DNA reads as TGTGCCAGCAGCTTAGGCGCCCGGACAGGGGGGCGCACCGGGGAGCTGTTTTTT.

This clone occurred a few times. V gene TRBV6-5 combines with J gene TRBJ2-7, with TRBD2 matching over 9 bases. Germline CDR1 MNHEY, CDR2 SVGAGI. This CDR3 has 13 residues. After removal of 6 bases from V and 5 bases from J, the junction contained 5 bases not matched to a gene. CDR3 nucleotide sequence: TGTGCCAGCAGAAATAGCGGGAGTGACGAGCAGTACTTC. As protein: CASRNSGSDEQYF.

V is TRBV28 and J is TRBJ2-1; a possible D gene is TRBD2 (6 bases). Germline assignment: CDR1 MDHEN and CDR2 SYDVKM. Trimming left V 6 bases short and J 7 bases short, with 19 bases between. This CDR3 spans 15 amino acids. CDR3 amino acids: CASSSVEGWRNEQFF. CDR3 sequence (DNA): TGTGCCAGCAGCTCTGTGGAGGGTTGGCGGAATGAGCAGTTCTTC.

This clone was seen once. The chain has TRBV5-4 and TRBJ2-5, with 12 positions matching TRBD2. The V segment lost 4 bases and the J segment 14 bases; nucleotides outside the gene matches: 9. Looked up from germline, CDR1 is SGHNT and CDR2 is YYREEE (reference sequence). CDR3 length: 13 amino acids. The CDR3 bases are TGTGCCAGCAGCCCTACACCGACTAGCGGGAGATACTTC. It encodes CASSPTPTSGRYF. Looking up the rest from reference TRBV5-4 and TRBJ2-5 gives the full variable domain: ETGVTQSPTHLIKTRGQQVTLRCSSQSGHNTVSWYQQALGQGPQFIFQYYREEENGRGNFPPRFSGLQFPNYSSELNVNALELDDSALYLCASSPTPTSGRYFGPGTRLLVL.

The V call is TRBV29-1, the J call TRBJ1-2; D not certain. Trimming took 7 bases from V and 2 from J, leaving 11 bases between them. The germline CDR1 and CDR2 sequences are SQVTM and ANQGSEA. The CDR3 has 12 residues. The CDR3 DNA reads as TGCAGCGCCCACGGCGGGAACTATGGCTACACCTTC. Its protein product is CSAHGGNYGYTF.

V gene TRBV28 combines with J gene TRBJ2-7; 8 nucleotides match TRBD1. In germline, CDR1 is MDHEN, CDR2 SYDVKM. CDR3 length: 15 amino acids. Trimming at V came to 4 bases and at J to 3 bases, leaving 8 bases not matched to a gene. CDR3 sequence: CASSSPGQGHYEQYF. In DNA, the CDR3 is TGTGCCAGCAGTTCTCCCGGACAGGGCCACTACGAGCAGTACTTC. The full variable domain, in which reference TRBV28 and TRBJ2-7 provide the parts outside the CDR3, is DVKVTQSSRYLVKRTGEKVFLECVQDMDHENMFWYRQDPGLGLRLIYFSYDVKMKEKGDIPEGYSVSREKKERFSLILESASTNQTSMYLCASSSPGQGHYEQYFGPGTRLTVT.